The following is a T cell receptor (beta chain) sequence with its context. The table came from immunoSEQ multiplex PCR; TCRdb's copy has only in-frame clones and leaves some out. The sample lists tens of thousands of clones, around 81% occurring once. The data belong to a study of blood T cell repertoires in COVID-19. CDR3 length equals 16 residues. V trimming: 3 bases; J trimming: 2 bases; junction bases outside the gene matches: 7. CDR1 is MNHEY and CDR2 is SMNVEV in the germline V gene (reference sequence). The sequenced material came from peripheral blood. This chain joins TRBV27 and TRBJ2-3; 8 bases match TRBD2. The source of this sequence is an elderly woman with COVID-19, enrolled during active disease. This CDR3 reads CASSFRSGSSTDTQYF. DNA of the CDR3: TGTGCCAGCAGTTTTCGGAGCGGGAGTTCCACAGATACGCAGTATTTT.